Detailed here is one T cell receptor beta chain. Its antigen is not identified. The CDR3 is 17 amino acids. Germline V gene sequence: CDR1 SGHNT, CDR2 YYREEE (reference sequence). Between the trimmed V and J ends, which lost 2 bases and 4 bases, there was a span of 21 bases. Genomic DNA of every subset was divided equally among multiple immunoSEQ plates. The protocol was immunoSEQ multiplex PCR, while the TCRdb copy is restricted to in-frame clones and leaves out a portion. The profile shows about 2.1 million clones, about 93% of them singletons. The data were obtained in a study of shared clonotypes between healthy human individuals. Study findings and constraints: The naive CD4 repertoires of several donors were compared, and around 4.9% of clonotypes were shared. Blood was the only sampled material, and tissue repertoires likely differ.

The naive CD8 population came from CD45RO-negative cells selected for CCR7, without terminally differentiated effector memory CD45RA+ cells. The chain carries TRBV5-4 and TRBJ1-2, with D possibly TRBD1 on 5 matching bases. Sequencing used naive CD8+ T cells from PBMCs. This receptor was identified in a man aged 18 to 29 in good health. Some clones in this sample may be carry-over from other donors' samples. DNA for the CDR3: TGTGCCAGCAGCTTTGACACAGGCAAAGAGGCATCCTATGGCTACACCTTC. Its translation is CASSFDTGKEASYGYTF.